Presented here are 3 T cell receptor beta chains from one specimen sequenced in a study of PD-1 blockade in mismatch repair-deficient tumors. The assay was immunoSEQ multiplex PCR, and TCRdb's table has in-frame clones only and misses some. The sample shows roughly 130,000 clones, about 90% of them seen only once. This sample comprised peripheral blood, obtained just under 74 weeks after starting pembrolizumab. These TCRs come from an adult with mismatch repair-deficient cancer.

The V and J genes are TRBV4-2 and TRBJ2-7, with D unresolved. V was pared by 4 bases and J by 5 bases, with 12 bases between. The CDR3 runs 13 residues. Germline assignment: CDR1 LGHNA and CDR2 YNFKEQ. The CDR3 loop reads CASSPTLTDEQYF. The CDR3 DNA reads TGTGCCAGCAGCCCAACTTTAACAGACGAGCAGTACTTC.

CDR3: CASSQGTYYEQYF. In DNA form, the CDR3 reads TGTGCCAGCAGTCAGGGAACCTACTACGAGCAGTACTTC. The V and J genes are TRBV6-4 and TRBJ2-7; tentative D call: TRBD1 (5 bases). CDR1 is MRHNA and CDR2 is SNTAGT in the germline V gene. The CDR3 runs to 13 residues. Deletions cut 5 bases from V and 3 bases from J, with 11 bases between.

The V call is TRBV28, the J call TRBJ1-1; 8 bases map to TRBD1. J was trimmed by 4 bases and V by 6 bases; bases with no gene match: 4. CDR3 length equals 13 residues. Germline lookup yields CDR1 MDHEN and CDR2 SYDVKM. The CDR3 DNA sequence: TGTGCCAGCAGGATTACAGGGGGCACTGAAGCTTTCTTT. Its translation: CASRITGGTEAFF.